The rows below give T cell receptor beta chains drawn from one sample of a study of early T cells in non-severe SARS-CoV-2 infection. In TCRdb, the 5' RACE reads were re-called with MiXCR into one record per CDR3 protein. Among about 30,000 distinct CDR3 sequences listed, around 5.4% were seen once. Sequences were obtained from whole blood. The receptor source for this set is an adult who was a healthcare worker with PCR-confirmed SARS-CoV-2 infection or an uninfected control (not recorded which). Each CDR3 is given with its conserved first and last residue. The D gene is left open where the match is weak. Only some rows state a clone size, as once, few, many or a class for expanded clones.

TGTGCCAGCAGTTCGCTAGTCGCGGCGGGGCAAGAGACCCAGTACTTC | CASSSLVAAGQETQYF | TRBJ2-5 | - | many | TRBV6-5
TGTGCCAGCAGTTTATTTGCGAACACTGAAGCTTTCTTT | CASSLFANTEAFF | TRBJ1-1 | - | many | TRBV27
TGTGCCAGCAGCCATGCTAAGAGAGGGAGCAATCAGCCCCAGCATTTT | CASSHAKRGSNQPQHF | TRBJ1-5 | - | many | TRBV4-2
TGTGCCACCAGTGATTTGCCGGGGACTAGCGGGGGCACAGATACGCAGTATTTT | CATSDLPGTSGGTDTQYF | TRBJ2-3 | TRBD2 | - | TRBV24-1
TGTGCCAGCAGCTCTCCCGGGACTTTATACGAGCAGTACTTC | CASSSPGTLYEQYF | TRBJ2-7 | - | many | TRBV11-2
TGCAGTGCTAGTCCCCCCTACAATGAGCAGTTCTTC | CSASPPYNEQFF | TRBJ2-1 | - | many | TRBV20-1
TGTGCCAGCGGGGGAGAGACTGGCTACACCTTC | CASGGETGYTF | TRBJ1-2 | - | - | TRBV6-6
TGTGCCAGCAGCCCCGGGGGAGGGAGTTTGGCAGATACGCAGTATTTT | CASSPGGGSLADTQYF | TRBJ2-3 | TRBD2 | many | TRBV7-2
TGTGCCAGCAGTAACAGGGGGCGCGACGCTGAAGCTTTCTTT | CASSNRGRDAEAFF | TRBJ1-1 | TRBD1 | many | TRBV12-3/TRBV12-4
TGTGCCAGCTGCCCCACGGGGCTCCCGGCAGATACGCAGTATTTT | CASCPTGLPADTQYF | TRBJ2-3 | - | many | TRBV28
TGCAGTGCTGAGGGGGTTAGCGACCACACAGATACGCAGTATTTT | CSAEGVSDHTDTQYF | TRBJ2-3 | - | many | TRBV20-1
TGTGCCAGCAGTTCGGGAGTAGCGGGGACGGGGCCAGATACGCAGTATTTT | CASSSGVAGTGPDTQYF | TRBJ2-3 | TRBD2 | once | TRBV12-3/TRBV12-4
TGCGCCAGCAGCCGGGGGACAGCGGATGAAGCTTTCTTT | CASSRGTADEAFF | TRBJ1-1 | TRBD1 | many | TRBV4-3
TGTGCCAGCAGCTTACTTCCGGGACAGGGGGTGGAAGGTCCCCAGCATTTT | CASSLLPGQGVEGPQHF | TRBJ1-5 | TRBD1 | medium-sized | TRBV7-6
TGTGCCAGCAGCCCTGGATACCAAGAGACCCAGTACTTC | CASSPGYQETQYF | TRBJ2-5 | - | - | TRBV7-6
TGTGCCAGCAGGGCGGGAGAGGCAGATACGCAGTATTTT | CASRAGEADTQYF | TRBJ2-3 | TRBD2 | - | TRBV12-3/TRBV12-4
TGCAGTGCTATGCTAGCGGGGGACGAGCAGTTCTTC | CSAMLAGDEQFF | TRBJ2-1 | TRBD2 | many | TRBV20-1
TGTGCCAGCACAGAGGGACAGGGGGGTACTGAAGCTTTCTTT | CASTEGQGGTEAFF | TRBJ1-1 | TRBD1 | - | TRBV6-2/TRBV6-3
TGTGCCACCAGCAGAGTGCCAGGGATGAGTAACTATGGCTACACCTTC | CATSRVPGMSNYGYTF | TRBJ1-2 | - | many | TRBV15
TGTGCCAGCAGCTTGGTTCGGGGGGGGAACACTGAAGCTTTCTTT | CASSLVRGGNTEAFF | TRBJ1-1 | - | many | TRBV5-4
TGTGCCGCTACAACGGGCACTGAAGCTTTCTTT | CAATTGTEAFF | TRBJ1-1 | - | many | TRBV6-6
TGCAGCGCCAGGACAGGGATTACTCATGGCTACACCTTC | CSARTGITHGYTF | TRBJ1-2 | TRBD1 | many | TRBV29-1